This is a list of T cell receptor beta chains from one sample in a study of blood T cell repertoires in COVID-19. The method was immunoSEQ multiplex PCR; TCRdb's version includes in-frame clones alone and lacks a portion of them. There are 200,000 to 250,000 clones in the sample; roughly 85% occur only once, and around 0.96% lies in the top ten. The specimen was peripheral blood. These receptors were taken from a middle-aged man with acute or convalescent COVID-19. Each CDR3 is given with its conserved first and last residue. D genes are given only for firm matches. Clone sizes are given selectively: once, few, many, or a class where the clone is expanded.

d_gene,abundance,j_gene,v_gene,CDR3nt,CDR3aa
.,.,TRBJ1-2,TRBV14,TGTGCCAGCAGCCAAAAGAGCGGGGGCAAAGGCTACACCTTC,CASSQKSGGKGYTF
TRBD1,.,TRBJ1-1,TRBV7-6,TGTGCCAGCAGCTTACGAGGGGGCGCACAGAACACTGAAGCTTTCTTT,CASSLRGGAQNTEAFF
TRBD1,once,TRBJ1-4,TRBV11-2,TGTGCCAGCAGCTGGGGACAGCAGCCTAATGAAAAACTGTTTTTT,CASSWGQQPNEKLFF
.,once,TRBJ2-7,TRBV2,TGTGCCAGCAGTACGATAGGGGGACCCACCTACGAGCAGTACTTC,CASSTIGGPTYEQYF
.,.,TRBJ1-1,TRBV7-2,TGTGCCAGCAGCTATGGTAGTGGGCAAGGGAACACTGAAGCTTTCTTT,CASSYGSGQGNTEAFF
.,.,TRBJ2-3,TRBV11-3,TGTGCCAGCAGCTTGGGGCGGGACACAGATACGCAGTATTTT,CASSLGRDTDTQYF
.,.,TRBJ1-4,TRBV15,TGTGCCACCAGCAGAGATGCGGGGCAGGAAAAACTGTTTTTT,CATSRDAGQEKLFF
TRBD1,.,TRBJ1-1,TRBV5-1,TGCGCCAGCAGCCGTCGACAGGGATCGTTGGTTGAAGCTTTCTTT,CASSRRQGSLVEAFF
.,.,TRBJ2-3,TRBV9,TGTGCCAGCAGCTCCCGACGGGGAGCTGCAGATACGCAGTATTTT,CASSSRRGAADTQYF
.,.,TRBJ1-2,TRBV5-4,TGTGCCAGCAGCCCGCCGGGGGTATCGTATGGCTACACCTTC,CASSPPGVSYGYTF
TRBD2,.,TRBJ2-5,TRBV10-1,TGCGCCGCCCTTGGCGGGAGGAAAGAGACCCAGTACTTC,CAALGGRKETQYF
.,.,TRBJ1-1,TRBV6-2/TRBV6-3,TGTGCCAGCAGTCACGGACAGAACACTGAAGCTTTCTTT,CASSHGQNTEAFF
TRBD2,few,TRBJ2-6,TRBV13,TGTGCCAGCAGCCAAAAGACGGGGGGGAACTCTGGGGCCAACGTCCTGACTTTC,CASSQKTGGNSGANVLTF
TRBD2,once,TRBJ2-1,TRBV7-2,TGTGCCAGCAGCTTAGACACTAGCGGGGGAGGGGAGCAGTTCTTC,CASSLDTSGGGEQFF
.,.,TRBJ2-4,TRBV7-6,TGTGCCAGCAGCCAGACAACAGGGATAGGAAACATTCAGTACTTC,CASSQTTGIGNIQYF
.,.,TRBJ2-1,TRBV11-2,TGTGCCAGCAGCCTAGCGGGGACAGGATACAATGAGCAGTTCTTC,CASSLAGTGYNEQFF
.,few,TRBJ2-7,TRBV5-1,TGCGCCAGCAGCTTGGGAGGGCAAACCTACGAGCAGTACTTC,CASSLGGQTYEQYF
.,.,TRBJ1-1,TRBV10-3,TGTGCCATCAGGGCGTCTTTACAGGGGAACACTGAAGCTTTCTTT,CAIRASLQGNTEAFF
.,.,TRBJ2-5,TRBV5-4,TGTGCCAGCAGCTTGACACTATCCAAAGAGACCCAGTACTTC,CASSLTLSKETQYF
TRBD1,.,TRBJ2-5,TRBV6-2/TRBV6-3,TGTGCCAGCAGTTTGACAGGGAAAGAGACCCAGTACTTC,CASSLTGKETQYF
.,.,TRBJ2-5,TRBV2,TGTGCCAGCAGTACAATGACAGGTTTGCTAGAGACCCAGTACTTC,CASSTMTGLLETQYF
TRBD1,once,TRBJ2-7,TRBV27,TGTGCCAGCAGACGCGATACGGGACAGGGGGCCAGGGAGCAGTACTTC,CASRRDTGQGAREQYF